These 10 T cell receptor beta chains came from one sample sequenced in a study of regulatory T cells in long-lasting Graves disease. Time point described: newly diagnosed GD, antithyroid drugs for less than 3 months. RNA extracted from PBMCs served as the sequencing template. Both iRepertoire HTBI primers and Arm-PCR of CDR3 regions were used to build the TCR beta libraries. TCRdb re-analysed the multiplex PCR reads in MiXCR, keeping a single row per CDR3 protein. The table includes over 300,000 distinct CDR3 sequences, roughly a sixth detected once. Material: peripheral blood mononuclear cells (PBMCs), obtained at new diagnosis, from a patient treated with antithyroid drugs. These receptors were taken from a female donor with Graves disease.

In its sample, this clonotype was seen a few times. V usage is TRBV12-5 and J usage is TRBJ1-2; the D is unclear. V was shortened by 6 bases and J by 8 bases, with 19 bases between the two germline ends. The CDR3 spans 14 residues. The germline V gene has CDR1 LGHNT and CDR2 FRNRAP. The CDR3 DNA reads as TGTGCTAGTGGCCCTCCACAGATACTCTTGGGCTACACCTTC. This sequence encodes CASGPPQILLGYTF.

This clonotype came up many times. The chain has TRBV12-3 or TRBV12-4 and TRBJ1-1; 7 bases are shared with TRBD1. The length of the CDR3 is 17 residues. V lost 3 bases to trimming and J lost 0 bases; unmatched junction nucleotides: 10. CDR3 loop: CASSFGQDFFLNTEAFF. In nucleotides, the CDR3 is TGTGCCAGCAGTTTTGGACAGGACTTTTTTTTGAACACTGAAGCTTTCTTT.

This clonotype was observed at least ten times. This sequence joins TRBV7-3 and TRBJ2-2, with 7 bases lining up with TRBD1. The CDR3 consists of 14 residues. The V segment lost 3 bases and the J segment 3 bases; nucleotides outside the gene matches: 1. Germline V gene lookup returns CDR1 SGHTA and CDR2 FQGTGA. DNA of the CDR3: TGTGCCAGCAGCTTGACAGGGTACACCGGGGAGCTGTTTTTT. It is translated as CASSLTGYTGELFF.

In its sample, this clonotype was seen many times. This chain links TRBV12-3 or TRBV12-4 with TRBJ2-7; TRBD1 or TRBD2 may be the D gene (5 bases each). The ends were cut back, 2 bases at V and 2 bases at J, with 10 bases in the middle. The length of the CDR3 is 14 residues. Written as DNA, the CDR3 is TGTGCCAGCAGTTTATGGGGACCAACCTACGAGCAGTACTTC. Its protein product is CASSLWGPTYEQYF.

This clonotype was observed at least ten times. V usage is TRBV28 and J usage is TRBJ2-7; TRBD1 matches 10 bases. V was pared by 6 bases and J by 5 bases, with 16 bases of the junction left unmatched. The CDR3 totals 17 residues. CDR1 and CDR2 from the germline V gene are MDHEN and SYDVKM. The DNA of the CDR3 is TGTGCCAGCAGCTCTACAGCTCGGGACAGGGGTAGAAACGAGCAGTACTTC. As protein: CASSSTARDRGRNEQYF. The full variable domain, in which reference TRBV28 and TRBJ2-7 provide the parts outside the CDR3, is DVKVTQSSRYLVKRTGEKVFLECVQDMDHENMFWYRQDPGLGLRLIYFSYDVKMKEKGDIPEGYSVSREKKERFSLILESASTNQTSMYLCASSSTARDRGRNEQYFGPGTRLTVT.

This clonotype was counted between two and nine times. This chain links TRBV7-3 with TRBJ2-2; 7 bases fit TRBD2. This CDR3 comprises 18 residues. J was trimmed by 1 base and V by 4 bases; bases with no gene match: 12. Germline CDR1 and CDR2: SGHTA and FQGTGA. DNA of the CDR3: TGTGCCAGCAGCTCCCCCGAGACTAGCAGACAGAACACCGGGGAGCTGTTTTTT. Translating gives CASSSPETSRQNTGELFF.

The rearrangement joins TRBV29-1 to TRBJ1-4; D is perhaps TRBD1 (6 bases). V dropped 4 bases and J dropped 7 bases, with 19 bases sitting between them. In germline, CDR1 is SQVTM, CDR2 ANQGSEA. The CDR3 runs to 15 residues. The CDR3 loop is CSVVPGGRASEKLFF. The DNA for the CDR3 is TGCAGCGTTGTACCCGGGGGCAGGGCCTCTGAAAAACTGTTTTTT.

Many counts were recorded for this clonotype. This chain links TRBV7-2 with TRBJ2-7; the D is unclear. CDR3 length: 12 residues. V shed 5 bases and J shed 1 base, with 6 bases lying between them. Germline V gives CDR1 SGHTA, CDR2 FQGNSA. CDR3 coding DNA: TGTGCCAGCAGCCCCTCTTCCTACGAGCAGTACTTC. Translated: CASSPSSYEQYF.

Concerning this clonotype: Possible read error: a much larger clone is one base away. The chain recombines TRBV20-1 with TRBJ2-7; maybe TRBD1 (5 bases). Germline CDR1 DFQATT, CDR2 SNEGSKA (reference sequence). There are 15 residues in the CDR3. In nucleotides, the CDR3 is TGCATTGCTAGAGATGGGGCGGTACCGCACTACGAGCAGTACTTC. The encoded protein is CIARDGAVPHYEQYF.

This clonotype has at least ten counts. In DNA, the CDR3 is TGTGCCTGGAGTTCGGTGTATAGCAATCAGCCCCAGCATTTT. Its protein product is CAWSSVYSNQPQHF. The rearrangement uses TRBV30 and TRBJ1-5; D is unresolved. V lost 2 bases and J lost 0, with 8 bases in between. The CDR3 contains 14 residues. CDR1 GTSNPN and CDR2 SVGIG come from the germline V gene (reference sequence).